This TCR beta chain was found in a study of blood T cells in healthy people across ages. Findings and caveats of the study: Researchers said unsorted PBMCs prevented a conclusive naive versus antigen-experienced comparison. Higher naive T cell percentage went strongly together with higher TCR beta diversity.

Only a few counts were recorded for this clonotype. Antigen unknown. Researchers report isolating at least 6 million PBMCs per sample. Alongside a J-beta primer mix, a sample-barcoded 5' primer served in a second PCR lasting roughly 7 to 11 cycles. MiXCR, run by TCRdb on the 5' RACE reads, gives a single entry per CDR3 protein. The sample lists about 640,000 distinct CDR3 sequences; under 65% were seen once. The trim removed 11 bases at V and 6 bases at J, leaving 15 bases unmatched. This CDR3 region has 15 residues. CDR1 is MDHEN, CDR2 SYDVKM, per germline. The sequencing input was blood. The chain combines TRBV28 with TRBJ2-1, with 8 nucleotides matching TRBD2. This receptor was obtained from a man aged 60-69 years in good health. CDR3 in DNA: TGTGCCCTCGGGTCGGCCAGCGGGGGAGTCAATGAGCAGTTCTTC. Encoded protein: CALGSASGGVNEQFF.